What follows are 7 T cell receptor beta chains derived from one specimen sequenced in a study of blood T cells in healthy people across ages. Using a J-beta primer mix together with a sample-barcoded 5' primer, a second PCR was run for about 6 to 12 cycles. Each CDR3 protein gets one entry after TCRdb re-called the 5' RACE reads with MiXCR. The repertoire consists of some 1.5 million distinct CDR3 sequences, with about 28% occurring once and the leading ten covering 7.7%. Sequencing was carried out using blood. The receptors were sampled from a woman under 40 in good health.

The chain carries TRBV7-2 and TRBJ2-6, with TRBD2 matching 9 bases. This CDR3 is 18 amino acids long. Trimming took 4 bases from V and 3 from J; bases not matched to a gene: 10. Germline V lookup: CDR1 SGHTA, CDR2 FQGNSA. CDR3 bases: TGTGCCAGCAGCTCCTCGGGTAGCGGGAGTGGTGGGGCCAACGTCCTGACTTTC. The encoded protein is CASSSSGSGSGGANVLTF.

This clonotype was picked up a small number of times. V gene TRBV30 combines with J gene TRBJ1-2, with D hard to call. This CDR3 is 11 amino acids long. CDR1 and CDR2 (germline): GTSNPN, SVGIG (reference sequence). The DNA of the CDR3 is TGTGCGCTGAGTTATAACTATGGCTACACCTTC. Translating gives CALSYNYGYTF.

This clonotype has just a few counts. This chain joins TRBV29-1 and TRBJ1-2, with TRBD1 matching over 7 bases. This CDR3 has 14 amino acids. The V gene's germline CDR1 is SQVTM and CDR2 ANQGSEA. With V trimmed by 7 bases and J by 2 bases, 10 bases remained unmatched. CDR3 coding DNA: TGCAGCGCTTTAATACCGGGACAGAACTATGGCTACACCTTC. It encodes CSALIPGQNYGYTF.

On this clonotype itself: With a much larger clone just one base away, this may be a read error. The rearrangement uses TRBV20-1 and TRBJ2-1, with 9 bases matching TRBD2. From germline, CDR1 is DFQATT and CDR2 SNEGSKA (reference sequence). J gave up 7 bases and V 6 bases, and 7 bases lay outside the gene matches. The CDR3 is 13 residues long. The CDR3 nucleotides are TGCAGTGCCCAAGCGGGAGGTCGGAATGAGCAGTTCTTC. It codes for CSAQAGGRNEQFF.

With respect to this clonotype: A read error may explain this, as a much larger clone is one base away. This chain connects TRBV29-1 to TRBJ2-5, with D unresolved. Germline CDR1 SQVTM, CDR2 ANQGSEA. The CDR3 totals 10 residues. The V end lost 6 bases, the J end lost 6 bases, and 8 bases lay between the germline ends. The CDR3 nucleotides are TGCAGCGTCGAAAGAAAGACCCAGTACTTC. This gives the protein CSVERKTQYF. The full variable domain, with the rest looked up from reference TRBV29-1 and TRBJ2-5, is SAVISQKPSRDICQRGTSLTIQCQVDSQVTMMFWYRQQPGQSLTLIATANQGSEATYESGFVIDKFPISRPNLTFSTLTVSNMSPEDSSIYLCSVERKTQYFGPGTRLLVL.

This chain joins TRBV2 and TRBJ2-5; TRBD1 agrees at 8 bases. CDR3 length: 12 residues. With V trimmed by 10 bases and J by 11 bases, 12 bases remained unmatched. Per germline, CDR1 SNHLY and CDR2 FYNNEI. The CDR3 is CATGQGRGEQYF. DNA for the CDR3: TGTGCCACCGGACAGGGAAGGGGTGAGCAGTACTTC.

This chain uses TRBV20-1 with TRBJ2-5, with 7 nucleotides matching TRBD2. The CDR3 has 16 residues. Germline V lookup: CDR1 DFQATT, CDR2 SNEGSKA (reference sequence). V lost 7 bases to trimming and J lost 3 bases; unmatched junction nucleotides: 17. The CDR3 region has the DNA TGCAGTGTTCCTCGGCCGGGACTAAATCTAAAAGAGACCCAGTACTTC. It encodes CSVPRPGLNLKETQYF.